This entry lists 26 T cell receptor beta chains sequenced from one sample in a study of shared T cell receptors in the human thymus. Produced via immunoSEQ multiplex PCR; TCRdb's table is partial and in-frame only. The sample has over 60,000 clones; 90% to 95% are singletons. Sequencing input: thymocytes. These TCRs come from a human donor.

The rearrangement joins TRBV9 to TRBJ2-7; D is tentatively TRBD1 or TRBD2 (5 bases each). Trimming took off 0 bases at V and 7 bases at J, with 20 bases between the two ends. Germline V lookup: CDR1 SGDLS, CDR2 YYNGEE. This CDR3 comprises 16 residues. The DNA for the CDR3 is TGTGCCAGCAGCGTAGAAGGGACGGAGGACCTATGGGAGCAGTACTTC. It yields the protein CASSVEGTEDLWEQYF. Supplemented by reference TRBV9 and TRBJ2-7, the full variable domain reads DSGVTQTPKHLITATGQRVTLRCSPRSGDLSVYWYQQSLDQGLQFLIQYYNGEERAKGNILERFSAQQFPDLHSELNLSSLELGDSALYFCASSVEGTEDLWEQYFGPGTRLTVT.

V usage is TRBV7-3 and J usage is TRBJ2-5; 9 bases line up with TRBD2. Germline V CDR1 and CDR2: SGHTA, FQGTGA. CDR3 length: 16 amino acids. With 5 bases clipped from V and 5 bases from J, the junction kept 12 bases outside the gene matches. CDR3 sequence: CASSGTGTSIRETQYF. As DNA, the CDR3 is TGTGCCAGCAGCGGAACCGGGACTAGCATTCGGGAGACCCAGTACTTC. Filled out from reference TRBV7-3 and TRBJ2-5, the complete variable domain reads GAGVSQTPSNKVTEKGKYVELRCDPISGHTALYWYRQSLGQGPEFLIYFQGTGAADDSGLPNDRFFAVRPEGSVSTLKIQRTERGDSAVYLCASSGTGTSIRETQYFGPGTRLLVL.

This sequence joins TRBV7-9 and TRBJ1-2, with no clear D. The germline gives CDR1 SEHNR, CDR2 FQNEAQ (reference sequence). Deletions cut 2 bases from V and 0 bases from J, with 13 bases between. The CDR3 covers 16 residues. The CDR3 here is CASSLFPRTANYGYTF. Here the CDR3 DNA reads TGTGCCAGCAGCTTATTCCCAAGAACAGCTAACTATGGCTACACCTTC.

The rearrangement uses TRBV6-1 and TRBJ2-5; D might be TRBD1 or TRBD2, each matching 7 bases. CDR1 and CDR2 from the germline V gene are MNHNS and SASEGT. V shed 7 bases and J shed 4 bases, with 19 bases lying between them. The CDR3 consists of 15 residues. The CDR3 spells CASTTGRVFPETQYF. The CDR3 DNA is TGTGCCAGCACGACAGGGAGGGTTTTTCCAGAGACCCAGTACTTC.

The chain uses TRBV6-1 and TRBJ2-1; D perhaps matches TRBD2 (5 bases). V was cut by 2 bases and J by 0 bases, with 8 bases left in between. The CDR3 is made up of 15 amino acids. Germline CDR1 MNHNS, CDR2 SASEGT. CDR3 sequence: CASSERGVSYNEQFF. In DNA, the CDR3 is TGTGCCAGCAGTGAACGGGGTGTCTCCTACAATGAGCAGTTCTTC.

This chain joins TRBV5-8 and TRBJ2-5; D perhaps matches TRBD1 (5 bases). Germline V CDR1 and CDR2: SGHTS, YDEGEE. V was trimmed by 0 bases and J by 3 bases, leaving 6 bases between them. This CDR3 region has 13 residues. CDR3 protein: CASSLEGEETQYF. The DNA of the CDR3 is TGTGCCAGCAGCTTGGAAGGGGAAGAGACCCAGTACTTC. Together with reference TRBV5-8 and TRBJ2-5, the CDR3 gives the full variable domain: EAGVTQSPTHLIKTRGQQATLRCSPISGHTSVYWYQQALGLGLQFLLWYDEGEERNRGNFPPRFSGRQFPNYSSELNVNALELEDSALYLCASSLEGEETQYFGPGTRLLVL.

This clone appeared once. One junction end does not reproduce the germline sequence, and a read error may be involved. This chain links TRBV6-1 with TRBJ2-7; 13 positions match TRBD2. The CDR3 is made up of 14 amino acids. Germline lookup yields CDR1 MNHNS and CDR2 SASEGT. The CDR3 loop is CASSERGTSGAEKF. The CDR3 coding sequence is TGTGCCAGCAGTGAAAGGGGGACTAGCGGGGCGGAGAAGTTC.

The chain joins TRBV28 to TRBJ2-4, with TRBD1 identical over 7 bases. V shed 6 bases and J 1 base; nucleotides not matched to a gene: 6. The V gene's germline CDR1 is MDHEN and CDR2 SYDVKM. CDR3 length: 15 amino acids. CDR3 bases: TGTGCCAGCAGACAGACAGGGAAGGCCAAAAACATTCAGTACTTC. Its protein is CASRQTGKAKNIQYF.

This chain connects TRBV7-9 to TRBJ1-1; 8 bases are a match to TRBD1. Per the germline V gene, CDR1 is SEHNR and CDR2 is FQNEAQ (reference sequence). The CDR3 consists of 17 residues. J gave up 4 bases and V 2 bases, and 12 bases lay outside the gene matches. The CDR3 DNA reads as TGTGCCAGCAGCTTAATATTCTACGACAGGGGATTCACTGAAGCTTTCTTT. Amino acids: CASSLIFYDRGFTEAFF.

The chain joins TRBV7-8 to TRBJ2-5; either TRBD1 or TRBD2 may fit D (5 bases each). Trimming took 1 base from V and 4 from J, leaving 16 bases between them. Germline assignment: CDR1 SGHVS and CDR2 FQNEAQ. CDR3 size: 16 residues. CDR3 nucleotide sequence: TGTGCCAGCAGCTTAGTGTCCAGGGATGGGGGAGAGACCCAGTACTTC. Its protein product is CASSLVSRDGGETQYF. Complete variable domain (other parts from reference TRBV7-8 and TRBJ2-5): GAGVSQSPRYKVAKRGQDVALRCDPISGHVSLFWYQQALGQGPEFLTYFQNEAQLDKSGLPSDRFFAERPEGSVSTLKIQRTQQEDSAVYLCASSLVSRDGGETQYFGPGTRLLVL.

This chain connects TRBV7-9 to TRBJ1-2, with 7 positions matching TRBD1. Germline assignment: CDR1 SEHNR and CDR2 FQNEAQ (reference sequence). CDR3 length equals 13 residues. The V gene end was trimmed by 8 bases and the J gene end by 3 bases; junction bases not matched to a gene: 6. CDR3 nucleotides: TGTGCCAGCCGCATCCAGGGGGACTATGGCTACACCTTC. Translation: CASRIQGDYGYTF.

The genes are TRBV7-2 and TRBJ2-7, with 7 bases matching TRBD1. Germline lookup yields CDR1 SGHTA and CDR2 FQGNSA. This CDR3 is built from 15 residues. V was clipped by 1 base and J by 1 base; unmatched bases: 4. The CDR3 here is CASSLVGTASYEQYF. In DNA form, the CDR3 reads TGTGCCAGCAGCTTAGTAGGGACAGCTTCCTACGAGCAGTACTTC.

The chain is built from TRBV19 and TRBJ2-4, with 7 bases matching TRBD1. CDR3 length: 21 residues. V lost 0 bases and J lost 0; bases outside the gene matches: 17. Per the germline V gene, CDR1 is LNHDA and CDR2 is SQIVND (reference sequence). The CDR3 DNA reads TGTGCCAGTAGTATAGAGTATTTAGGGACAGCCCCCTACTTAGCCAAAAACATTCAGTACTTC. As protein: CASSIEYLGTAPYLAKNIQYF.

V and J are TRBV19 and TRBJ1-1, with a weak D call TRBD1 (6 bases). Germline V gene data show CDR1 as LNHDA and CDR2 as SQIVND (reference sequence). Trimming cost V 6 bases and J 3 bases, with 11 bases left between them. The CDR3 covers 13 residues. The CDR3 DNA reads as TGTGCCAGTAGGTCACAGGGTGACACTGAAGCTTTCTTT. Its translation is CASRSQGDTEAFF.

The V call is TRBV5-5, the J call TRBJ1-1; TRBD1 matches 7 bases. CDR3 size: 17 residues. Germline CDR1 SGHKS, CDR2 YYEKEE (reference sequence). With 2 bases clipped from V and 3 bases from J, the junction kept 13 bases outside the gene matches. This chain's CDR3 is CASSFSLTGTVDTEAFF. In nucleotides, the CDR3 is TGTGCCAGCAGCTTTTCTCTAACCGGGACAGTGGACACTGAAGCTTTCTTT. Supplemented by reference TRBV5-5 and TRBJ1-1, the full variable domain reads DAGVTQSPTHLIKTRGQQVTLRCSPISGHKSVSWYQQVLGQGPQFIFQYYEKEERGRGNFPDRFSARQFPNYSSELNVNALLLGDSALYLCASSFSLTGTVDTEAFFGQGTRLTVV.

The count of this clone is one. J is TRBJ2-5 and V is TRBV4-3; TRBD2 is a possible D gene (5 bases). V shed 4 bases and J shed 5 bases, with 17 bases lying between them. Germline V gene sequence: CDR1 LGHNA, CDR2 YSLEER. The CDR3 is made up of 15 amino acids. The CDR3 sequence is CASSPAVPSGETQYF. The CDR3 DNA follows: TGCGCCAGCAGCCCCGCCGTCCCTTCGGGGGAGACCCAGTACTTC.

The chain employs TRBV7-9 and TRBJ1-4; D unresolved. The CDR3 is 16 residues long. Looked up from germline, CDR1 is SEHNR and CDR2 is FQNEAQ (reference sequence). Trimming took 5 bases from V and 5 from J, leaving 18 bases between them. The CDR3 reads CASSRAWGSPNEKLFF. The CDR3 DNA follows: TGTGCCAGCAGCCGCGCCTGGGGTTCACCCAATGAAAAACTGTTTTTT. The whole variable domain, remainder taken from reference TRBV7-9 and TRBJ1-4, is DTGVSQNPRHKITKRGQNVTFRCDPISEHNRLYWYRQTLGQGPEFLTYFQNEAQLEKSRLLSDRFSAERPKGSFSTLEIQRTEQGDSAMYLCASSRAWGSPNEKLFFGSGTQLSVL.

This chain joins TRBV25-1 and TRBJ1-1, with a possible D match to TRBD1 (6 bases). Trimming pared 8 bases from V and 5 bases from J, leaving 18 bases between. The V gene's germline CDR1 is MGHDK and CDR2 SYGVNS. The CDR3 has 14 residues. The CDR3 sequence is CASGGLTGRTEAFF. The CDR3 DNA is TGTGCCAGCGGAGGGTTAACAGGGAGGACTGAAGCTTTCTTT.

This sequence joins TRBV6-4 and TRBJ2-3; 12 nucleotides agree with TRBD2. Germline CDR1 MRHNA, CDR2 SNTAGT. This CDR3 comprises 18 residues. V lost 3 bases to trimming and J lost 1 base; unmatched junction nucleotides: 8. DNA of the CDR3: TGTGCCAGCAGTGATTCTAGCGGGGGGGGGCCACGCACAGATACGCAGTATTTT. Translated, it gives CASSDSSGGGPRTDTQYF.

This sequence joins TRBV9 and TRBJ1-1; D possibly corresponds to TRBD1 (5 bases). The ends were cut back, 4 bases at V and 3 bases at J, with 22 bases in the middle. This CDR3 region has 17 residues. Germline V gives CDR1 SGDLS, CDR2 YYNGEE. CDR3 DNA sequence: TGTGCCAGCAGCTCCCCCCTTATTGGTAGAGGGGACACTGAAGCTTTCTTT. Amino acid sequence: CASSSPLIGRGDTEAFF.

This chain joins TRBV19 and TRBJ2-1; perhaps D is TRBD1 or TRBD2 (5 bases each). CDR1 is LNHDA, CDR2 SQIVND, per germline (reference sequence). The CDR3 contains 16 residues. Trimming shortened V by 0 bases and J by 7 bases, and 16 bases separated the two germline ends. CDR3 residues: CASSIDEGLSVNEQFF. The CDR3 nucleotides read TGTGCCAGTAGTATAGACGAGGGGCTTAGTGTAAATGAGCAGTTCTTC.

J is TRBJ2-3 and V is TRBV9; 8 bases are shared with TRBD2. Germline trimming cut 0 bases from V and 1 base from J; bases unmatched to any gene: 4. The CDR3 sequence is 16 residues long. The germline gives CDR1 SGDLS, CDR2 YYNGEE. The CDR3 protein is CASSVDRGGGTDTQYF. CDR3 coding DNA: TGTGCCAGCAGCGTAGATCGGGGGGGCGGCACAGATACGCAGTATTTT.

The chain uses TRBV6-5 and TRBJ1-2; 7 positions match TRBD1. In germline, CDR1 is MNHEY, CDR2 SVGAGI. J gave up 3 bases and V 8 bases, and 9 bases lay outside the gene matches. The CDR3 has 14 residues. The DNA of the CDR3 is TGTGCCAGCGCAACCTGGGACAGATACTATGGCTACACCTTC. The encoded protein is CASATWDRYYGYTF.

The chain carries TRBV7-2 and TRBJ1-5; TRBD1 is a possible D gene (5 bases). In germline, CDR1 is SGHTA, CDR2 FQGNSA. The length of the CDR3 is 18 residues. Trimming stripped 1 base from V and 1 base from J, with 17 bases between. The CDR3 spells CASSLVGTPLVSNQPQHF. The CDR3, as DNA: TGTGCCAGCAGCTTAGTAGGGACGCCTTTAGTCAGCAATCAGCCCCAGCATTTT.

The CDR3: CASKQPNSNQPQHF. The CDR3 DNA reads as TGTGCCAGCAAACAGCCTAATAGCAATCAGCCCCAGCATTTT. J is TRBJ1-5 and V is TRBV2; unclear D gene. The germline gives CDR1 SNHLY, CDR2 FYNNEI. This CDR3 comprises 14 residues. V lost 7 bases and J lost 0, with 10 bases in between.

The chain is built from TRBV9 and TRBJ2-1, with D possibly being TRBD2 (6 bases). Germline CDR1 reads SGDLS; CDR2 reads YYNGEE. This CDR3 is 14 amino acids long. The V end lost 3 bases, the J end lost 4 bases, and 11 bases lay between the germline ends. The CDR3 here is CASSGGTLYNEQFF. The CDR3 coding sequence is TGTGCCAGCAGCGGGGGGACTTTATACAATGAGCAGTTCTTC.